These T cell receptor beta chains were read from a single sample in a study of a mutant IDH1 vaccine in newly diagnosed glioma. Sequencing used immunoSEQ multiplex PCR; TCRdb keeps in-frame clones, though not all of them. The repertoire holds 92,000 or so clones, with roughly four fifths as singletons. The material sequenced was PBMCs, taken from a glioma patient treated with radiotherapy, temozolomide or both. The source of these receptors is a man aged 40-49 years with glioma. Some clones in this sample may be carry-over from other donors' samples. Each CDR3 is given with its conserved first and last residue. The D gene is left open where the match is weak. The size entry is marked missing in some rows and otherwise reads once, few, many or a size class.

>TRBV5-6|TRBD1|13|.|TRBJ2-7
TGTGCCAGCGCGGGACAGGGGGACTACGAGCAGTACTTC
CASAGQGDYEQYF
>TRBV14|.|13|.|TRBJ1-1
TGTGCCAGCAGCCAGTGGGGGAACACTGAAGCTTTCTTT
CASSQWGNTEAFF
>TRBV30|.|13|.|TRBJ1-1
TGTGCCTGGACCATCACAGAAGGTACTGAAGCTTTCTTT
CAWTITEGTEAFF
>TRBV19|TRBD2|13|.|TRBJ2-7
TGTGCCAGTAGTAAGGTAGCGGGCTACGAGCAGTACTTC
CASSKVAGYEQYF
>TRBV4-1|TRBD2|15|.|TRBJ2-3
TGCGCCAGCAGCCATCCTAGCGGGTCCGGAGATACGCAGTATTTT
CASSHPSGSGDTQYF
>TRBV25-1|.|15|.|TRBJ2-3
TGTGCCAGCAGTTCCCCCCGCAGCAACACAGATACGCAGTATTTT
CASSSPRSNTDTQYF
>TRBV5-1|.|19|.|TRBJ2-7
TGCGCCAGCAGCTTGGCCTTTGGGGAACAGACACATAGCTCCTACGAGCAGTACTTC
CASSLAFGEQTHSSYEQYF
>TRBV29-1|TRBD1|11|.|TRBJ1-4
TGCAGCGTCCGGCACCGGACAGGGTTGTTTTTT
CSVRHRTGLFF
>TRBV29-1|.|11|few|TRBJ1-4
TGCAGCGGAGTCTCAAGCGGAAAACTGTTTTTT
CSGVSSGKLFF
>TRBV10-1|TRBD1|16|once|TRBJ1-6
TGCGCCAGCAGCCCCGGGACAGGGGGCCCAGATTCACCCCTCCACTTT
CASSPGTGGPDSPLHF
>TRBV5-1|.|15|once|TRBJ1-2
TGCGCCAGCAAACTTATACAAGGGGATCTCTATGGCTACACCTTC
CASKLIQGDLYGYTF
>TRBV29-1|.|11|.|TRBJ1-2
TGCAGCGTTGAAGTCAGCTATGGCTACACCTTC
CSVEVSYGYTF
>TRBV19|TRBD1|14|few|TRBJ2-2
TGTGCCAGTAGTATCGATCAGGGGGCCGGGGAGCTGTTTTTT
CASSIDQGAGELFF
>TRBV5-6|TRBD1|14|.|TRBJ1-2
TGTGCCAGCAGCCCCGGGGACAGGGGGCACGGCTACACCTTC
CASSPGDRGHGYTF
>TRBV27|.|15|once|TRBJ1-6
TGTGCCAGCAGTTCCCCCCCGGACCGCGGGTCACCCCTCCACTTT
CASSSPPDRGSPLHF
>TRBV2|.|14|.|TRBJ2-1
TGTGCCAGCACACGGACCCGCCGGGGCAATGAGCAGTTCTTC
CASTRTRRGNEQFF
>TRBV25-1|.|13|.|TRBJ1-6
TGTGCCAGCAGACAGGAGAGGTTATCACCCCTCCACTTT
CASRQERLSPLHF
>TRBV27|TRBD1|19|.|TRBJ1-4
TGTGCCAGCAGTCCCATTAGGACAGGACTCTACCTAGATAATGAAAAACTGTTTTTT
CASSPIRTGLYLDNEKLFF
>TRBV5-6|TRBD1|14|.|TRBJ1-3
TGTGCCAGCAGGGGGACAGGGGGCGGAAACACCATATATTTT
CASRGTGGGNTIYF
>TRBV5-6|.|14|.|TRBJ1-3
TGTGCCAGCAGCTTCAGGGTTGCTGGAAACACCATATATTTT
CASSFRVAGNTIYF
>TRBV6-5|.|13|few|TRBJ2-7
TGTGCCAGCAGACTGGACAGAGCCAACGAGCAGTACTTC
CASRLDRANEQYF
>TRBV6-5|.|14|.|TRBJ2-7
TGTGCCAGCAGTCCTGCTGACAGCACCTACGAGCAGTACTTC
CASSPADSTYEQYF
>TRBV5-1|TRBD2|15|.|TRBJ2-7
TGCGCCAGCAGCCAGGGCAGCGGGGTGTCCTACGAGCAGTACTTC
CASSQGSGVSYEQYF
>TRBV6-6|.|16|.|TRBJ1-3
TGTGCCAGCAGTTTTGGTTCCCAGACGACTGGAAACACCATATATTTT
CASSFGSQTTGNTIYF
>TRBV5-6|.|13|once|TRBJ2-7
TGTGCCAGCAGCTTAGACGGGGACCGCGAGCAGTACTTC
CASSLDGDREQYF
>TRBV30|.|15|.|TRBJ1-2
TGTGCCTGGAGACTCATTTTTAGGGCGCAGGATGGCTACACCTTC
CAWRLIFRAQDGYTF
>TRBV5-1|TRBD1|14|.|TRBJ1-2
TGCGCCAGCAGCTCCACAGGGGGCGCGGGCGGCTACACCTTC
CASSSTGGAGGYTF
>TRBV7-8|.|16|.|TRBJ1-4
TGTGCCAGCAGCTTGGGCCGAAACCAGCTCGGTGAAAAACTGTTTTTT
CASSLGRNQLGEKLFF
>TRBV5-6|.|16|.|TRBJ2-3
TGTGCCAGCAGCTTGTGGCGGGGGCTTAGCACAGATACGCAGTATTTT
CASSLWRGLSTDTQYF
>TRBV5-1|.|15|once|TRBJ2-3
TGCGCCAGCAGCTTGGCTCTAGCCGTGACAGATACGCAGTATTTT
CASSLALAVTDTQYF
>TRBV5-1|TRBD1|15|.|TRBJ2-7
TGCGCCAGCAGCTTGACCGGGACAGGGGTGAGGGAGCAGTACTTC
CASSLTGTGVREQYF
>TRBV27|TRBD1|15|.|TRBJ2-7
TGTGCCAGCAGTCTGCCGGGACAGGGCGTGTACGAGCAGTACTTC
CASSLPGQGVYEQYF
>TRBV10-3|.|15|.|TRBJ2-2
TGTGCCATCAGTGCCGGCCGGCAGGACACCGGGGAGCTGTTTTTT
CAISAGRQDTGELFF
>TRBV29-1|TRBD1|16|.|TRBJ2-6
TGCAGCGTTAGGGGGACAGGGCTGGCCGGGGCCAACGTCCTGACTTTC
CSVRGTGLAGANVLTF